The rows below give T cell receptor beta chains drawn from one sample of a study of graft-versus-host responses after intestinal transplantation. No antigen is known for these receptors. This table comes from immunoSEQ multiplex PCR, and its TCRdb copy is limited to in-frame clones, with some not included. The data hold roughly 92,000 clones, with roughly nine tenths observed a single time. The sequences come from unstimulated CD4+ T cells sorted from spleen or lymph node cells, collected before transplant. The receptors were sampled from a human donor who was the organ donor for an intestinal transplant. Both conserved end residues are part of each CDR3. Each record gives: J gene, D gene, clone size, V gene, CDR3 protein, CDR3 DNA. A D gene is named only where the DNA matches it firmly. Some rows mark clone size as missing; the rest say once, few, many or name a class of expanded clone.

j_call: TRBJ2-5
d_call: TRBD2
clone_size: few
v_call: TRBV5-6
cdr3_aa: CASSSGLLGTQYF
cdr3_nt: TGTGCCAGCAGCTCGGGACTATTAGGGACCCAGTACTTC

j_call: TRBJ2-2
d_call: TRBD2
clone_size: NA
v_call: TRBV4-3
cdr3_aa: CASSHRTRLAPLRNTGELFF
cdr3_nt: TGCGCCAGCAGCCACCGAACTAGACTAGCGCCTCTTAGGAACACCGGGGAGCTGTTTTTT

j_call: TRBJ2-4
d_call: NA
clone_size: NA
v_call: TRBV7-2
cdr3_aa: CASSLGAGKNIQYF
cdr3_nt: TGTGCCAGCAGCTTAGGGGCGGGGAAAAACATTCAGTACTTC

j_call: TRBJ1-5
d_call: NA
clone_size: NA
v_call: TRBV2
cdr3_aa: CASSSEGNQPQHF
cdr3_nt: TGTGCCAGCAGTTCTGAGGGCAATCAGCCCCAGCATTTT

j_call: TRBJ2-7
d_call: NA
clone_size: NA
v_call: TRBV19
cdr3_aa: CASSIKAGGTSYEQYF
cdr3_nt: TGTGCCAGTAGTATAAAGGCAGGGGGGACCTCCTACGAGCAGTACTTC

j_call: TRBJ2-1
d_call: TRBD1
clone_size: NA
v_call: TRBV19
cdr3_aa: CASSMDRGSYNEQFF
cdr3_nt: TGTGCCAGTAGTATGGACAGGGGTTCCTACAATGAGCAGTTCTTC

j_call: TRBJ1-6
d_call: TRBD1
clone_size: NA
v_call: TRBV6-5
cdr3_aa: CASSFRTGASDSPLHF
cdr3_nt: TGTGCCAGCAGTTTTCGGACAGGGGCCAGTGATTCACCCCTCCACTTT

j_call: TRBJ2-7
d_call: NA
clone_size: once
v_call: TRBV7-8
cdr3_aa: CASSLPTPSAGYEQYF
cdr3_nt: TGTGCCAGCAGCTTACCCACACCATCGGCAGGCTACGAGCAGTACTTC

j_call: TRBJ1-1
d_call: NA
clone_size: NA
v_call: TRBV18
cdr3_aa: CASSPQSGHNEAFF
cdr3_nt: TGTGCCAGCTCACCACAATCGGGTCATAATGAAGCTTTCTTT

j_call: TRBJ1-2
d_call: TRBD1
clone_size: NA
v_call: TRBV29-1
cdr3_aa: CSVETGGGGYTF
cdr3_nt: TGCAGCGTTGAGACAGGGGGCGGTGGCTACACCTTC

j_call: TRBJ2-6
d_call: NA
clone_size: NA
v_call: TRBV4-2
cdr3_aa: CASSQLSGANVLTF
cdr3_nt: TGTGCCAGCAGCCAGTTATCTGGGGCCAACGTCCTGACTTTC

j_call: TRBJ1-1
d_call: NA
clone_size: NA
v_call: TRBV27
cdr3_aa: CASRSRGSASNTEAFF
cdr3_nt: TGTGCCAGCAGGTCAAGGGGCTCCGCTTCGAACACTGAAGCTTTCTTT

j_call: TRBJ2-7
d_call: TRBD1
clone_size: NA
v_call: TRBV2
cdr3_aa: CASSRTGTSSSYEQYF
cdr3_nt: TGTGCCAGCTCTAGGACAGGCACTTCGAGCTCCTACGAGCAGTACTTC

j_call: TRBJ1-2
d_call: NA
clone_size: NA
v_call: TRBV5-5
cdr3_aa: CASSLDSYGYTF
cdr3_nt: TGTGCCAGCAGCTTGGACAGCTATGGCTACACCTTC

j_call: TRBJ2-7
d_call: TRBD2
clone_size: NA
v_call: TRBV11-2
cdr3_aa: CASSQGLEISVSYEQYF
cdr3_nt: TGTGCCAGCAGCCAGGGACTAGAAATATCGGTATCCTACGAGCAGTACTTC

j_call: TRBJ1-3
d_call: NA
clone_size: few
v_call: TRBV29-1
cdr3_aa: CSVEEGSSGNTIYF
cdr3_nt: TGCAGCGTTGAAGAGGGGAGCTCTGGAAACACCATATATTTT

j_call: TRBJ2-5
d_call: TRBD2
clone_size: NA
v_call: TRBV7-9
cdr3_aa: CASSPREGLETQYF
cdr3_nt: TGTGCCAGCAGCCCGCGGGAGGGCCTGGAGACCCAGTACTTC

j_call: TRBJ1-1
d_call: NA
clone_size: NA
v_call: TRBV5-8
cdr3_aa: CASSFGQIRNTEAFF
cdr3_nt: TGTGCCAGCAGCTTCGGACAGATAAGGAACACTGAAGCTTTCTTT

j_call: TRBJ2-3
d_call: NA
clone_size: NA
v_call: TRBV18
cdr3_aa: CASSLSRSTDTQYF
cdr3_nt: TGTGCCAGCTCGCTATCCCGGTCCACAGATACGCAGTATTTT

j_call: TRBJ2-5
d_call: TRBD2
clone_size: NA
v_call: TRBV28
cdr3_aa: CASSHPGASGTKETQYF
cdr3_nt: TGTGCCAGCAGCCATCCGGGGGCTAGCGGGACAAAAGAGACCCAGTACTTC